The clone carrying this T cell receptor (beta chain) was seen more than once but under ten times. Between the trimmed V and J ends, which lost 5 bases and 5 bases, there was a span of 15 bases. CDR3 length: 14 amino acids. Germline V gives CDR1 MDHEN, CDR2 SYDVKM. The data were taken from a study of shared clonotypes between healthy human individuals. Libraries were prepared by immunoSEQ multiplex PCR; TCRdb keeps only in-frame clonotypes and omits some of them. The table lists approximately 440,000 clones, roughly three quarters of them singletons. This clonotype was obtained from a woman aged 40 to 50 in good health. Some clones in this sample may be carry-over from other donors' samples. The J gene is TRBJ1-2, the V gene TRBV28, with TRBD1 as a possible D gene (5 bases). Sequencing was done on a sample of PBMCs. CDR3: CASSADSAEYGYTF. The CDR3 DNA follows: TGTGCCAGCAGTGCTGACAGTGCAGAGTATGGCTACACCTTC.